One and the same sample provided the 32 T cell receptor beta chains below, sequenced in a study of blood T cell repertoires in COVID-19. The table came from immunoSEQ multiplex PCR; TCRdb's copy has only in-frame clones and leaves some out. This sample has hundreds of thousands of clones, with over 75% found just once. Source material: PBMCs or T cells enriched from blood (not recorded which). These receptors all stem from a middle-aged woman with acute COVID-19.

In its sample, this clone was seen once. The chain joins TRBV1 to TRBJ1-1; TRBD1, the table's D call, lacks a check against the DNA. TRBV1 is listed as a pseudogene. The CDR3 consists of 12 residues. This CDR3 reads CTSPKRGTEAFF. DNA for the CDR3: TGCACCAGCCCAAAAAGGGGCACTGAAGCTTTCTTT.

The rearrangement links TRBV2 to TRBJ1-4; the match to TRBD1 covers 7 bases. CDR3 length: 17 amino acids. CDR1 is SNHLY and CDR2 is FYNNEI in the germline V gene. J was trimmed by 0 bases and V by 6 bases; bases with no gene match: 10. CDR3 sequence: CASSDPQGTATNEKLFF. The CDR3 bases are TGTGCCAGCAGCGACCCACAGGGGACAGCAACTAATGAAAAACTGTTTTTT.

This chain links TRBV12-3 or TRBV12-4 with TRBJ2-1; 9 nucleotides match TRBD2. CDR3 size: 13 residues. J lost 8 bases, V lost 7 bases, and 6 bases had no gene match. The CDR3 loop reads CASIRGTSYEQFF. CDR3 coding DNA: TGTGCCAGCATCCGAGGGACTAGCTATGAGCAGTTCTTC.

The V gene is TRBV27, the J gene TRBJ1-1; 10 bases align to TRBD1. This CDR3 contains 14 residues. The trim removed 9 bases at V and 4 bases at J, leaving 8 bases unmatched. The V gene's germline CDR1 is MNHEY and CDR2 SMNVEV (reference sequence). The CDR3 is CASRGQGWTTEAFF. The CDR3 nucleotides are TGTGCCAGTAGGGGACAGGGGTGGACCACTGAAGCTTTCTTT.

The chain combines TRBV5-6 with TRBJ2-4; D is perhaps TRBD1 (6 bases). CDR1 SGHDT and CDR2 YYEEEE come from the germline V gene. The CDR3 is 14 residues long. V was shortened by 0 bases and J by 7 bases, with 11 bases between the two germline ends. The CDR3 spells CASSLVPGANIQYF. CDR3 coding DNA: TGTGCCAGCAGCTTGGTTCCAGGGGCGAACATTCAGTACTTC.

This clone was found once. The genes are TRBV11-2 and TRBJ2-2; possibly TRBD1 for D (5 bases). V lost 2 bases and J lost 4, with 11 bases in between. Germline loops: CDR1 SGHAT, CDR2 FQNNGV. There are 15 residues in the CDR3. Written as DNA, the CDR3 is TGTGCCAGCAGCTTAAGGGGCGCCTTCACCGGGGAGCTGTTTTTT. Protein product: CASSLRGAFTGELFF.

This chain uses TRBV14 with TRBJ2-6, with a possible D match to TRBD1 (5 bases). V was shortened by 4 bases and J by 2 bases, with 9 bases between the two germline ends. Germline assignment: CDR1 SGHDN and CDR2 FVKESK. This CDR3 has 15 amino acids. CDR3 region: CASSLQGAGANVLTF. The CDR3 DNA is TGTGCCAGCAGCCTCCAGGGTGCTGGGGCCAACGTCCTGACTTTC.

The chain carries TRBV5-4 and TRBJ2-3; 8 bases line up with TRBD2. The CDR3 has 16 residues. The germline CDR1 and CDR2 sequences are SGHNT and YYREEE (reference sequence). J lost 0 bases, V lost 0 bases, and 3 bases had no gene match. CDR3 residues: CASSLARGDSTDTQYF. For the CDR3, the DNA is TGTGCCAGCAGCTTGGCGCGGGGGGATAGCACAGATACGCAGTATTTT. The entire variable domain, with the rest obtained from reference TRBV5-4 and TRBJ2-3, is as follows: ETGVTQSPTHLIKTRGQQVTLRCSSQSGHNTVSWYQQALGQGPQFIFQYYREEENGRGNFPPRFSGLQFPNYSSELNVNALELDDSALYLCASSLARGDSTDTQYFGPGTRLTVL.

The chain is built from TRBV7-9 and TRBJ2-3; TRBD2 matches at 9 bases. The CDR3 consists of 15 residues. The germline CDR1 and CDR2 sequences are SEHNR and FQNEAQ (reference sequence). The J segment lost 6 bases and the V segment lost 4 bases, leaving 8 bases of the junction unmatched. The CDR3, as DNA: TGTGCCAGCAGCTCACCGGGACTAGCCACCGATACGCAGTATTTT. It yields the protein CASSSPGLATDTQYF.

The chain uses TRBV4-2 and TRBJ2-7; 7 bases map to TRBD2. The germline CDR1 and CDR2 sequences are LGHNA and YNFKEQ. CDR3 size: 18 residues. The V segment lost 0 bases and the J segment 5 bases; nucleotides outside the gene matches: 16. The CDR3: CASSQDWAHEVGRDEQYF. As DNA, the CDR3 is TGTGCCAGCAGCCAAGATTGGGCCCACGAAGTGGGGAGGGACGAGCAGTACTTC.

Points on this clone: In the same sample, other DNA sequences code for this CDR3. The rearrangement links TRBV7-2 to TRBJ2-3; 7 nucleotides align to TRBD2. CDR1 and CDR2 (germline): SGHTA, FQGNSA. Trimming removed 2 bases from V and 3 bases from J; junction bases left unmatched: 2. This CDR3 has 14 residues. The CDR3 is CASSLWGGTDTQYF. In nucleotides, the CDR3 is TGTGCCAGCAGCTTATGGGGGGGTACAGATACGCAGTATTTT. The variable domain in full, completed from reference TRBV7-2 and TRBJ2-3, reads GAGVSQSPSNKVTEKGKDVELRCDPISGHTALYWYRQSLGQGLEFLIYFQGNSAPDKSGLPSDRFSAERTGGSVSTLTIQRTQQEDSAVYLCASSLWGGTDTQYFGPGTRLTVL.

The genes are TRBV18 and TRBJ1-2, with D perhaps matching TRBD1 (6 bases). The CDR3 length is 16 residues. Looked up from germline, CDR1 is KGHSH and CDR2 is LQKENI. Trimming removed 4 bases from V and 4 bases from J, with 19 bases in between. DNA for the CDR3: TGTGCCAGCTCACAACAACAGGGCGAGGCCAGCTATGGCTACACCTTC. The encoded protein is CASSQQQGEASYGYTF.

This clone was recorded a few times. This chain links TRBV4-2 with TRBJ2-5; 8 bases agree with TRBD2. This CDR3 contains 16 residues. Germline loops: CDR1 LGHNA, CDR2 YNFKEQ. V trimming: 0 bases; J trimming: 3 bases; junction bases outside the gene matches: 6. In nucleotides, the CDR3 is TGTGCCAGCAGCCAAGATTCACCGGGGGGGGAAGAGACCCAGTACTTC. Translating gives CASSQDSPGGEETQYF.

V and J are TRBV4-2 and TRBJ2-7; TRBD2 matches 12 bases. The CDR3 runs to 17 residues. CDR1 is LGHNA and CDR2 is YNFKEQ in the germline V gene. After removal of 0 bases from V and 2 bases from J, the junction contained 5 bases not matched to a gene. The CDR3 DNA sequence: TGTGCCAGCAGCCAAGACGCTAGCGGGGGGGCTCCCTACGAGCAGTACTTC. It encodes CASSQDASGGAPYEQYF.

The chain recombines TRBV7-9 with TRBJ2-7; 9 nucleotides match TRBD1. V trimming: 5 bases; J trimming: 4 bases; junction bases outside the gene matches: 0. The V gene's germline CDR1 is SEHNR and CDR2 FQNEAQ (reference sequence). This CDR3 is built from 12 residues. CDR3 region: CASSGQGYEQYF. The CDR3, as DNA: TGTGCCAGCAGCGGACAGGGGTACGAGCAGTACTTC. Full variable domain (outside the CDR3, taken from reference TRBV7-9 and TRBJ2-7): DTGVSQNPRHKITKRGQNVTFRCDPISEHNRLYWYRQTLGQGPEFLTYFQNEAQLEKSRLLSDRFSAERPKGSFSTLEIQRTEQGDSAMYLCASSGQGYEQYFGPGTRLTVT.

In its sample, this clone was seen once. This chain joins TRBV10-3 and TRBJ2-1, with D perhaps matching TRBD2 (5 bases). Germline V CDR1 and CDR2: ENHRY, SYGVKD. V lost 6 bases, J lost 2 bases, and 8 bases lay in between. CDR3 length: 13 residues. CDR3 region: CAISGLTYNEQFF. CDR3 nucleotide sequence: TGTGCCATCAGCGGACTGACCTACAATGAGCAGTTCTTC.

The V and J genes are TRBV5-5 and TRBJ2-7, with D possibly being TRBD1 (5 bases). V was cut by 0 bases and J by 5 bases, with 6 bases left in between. There are 12 residues in the CDR3. Germline loops: CDR1 SGHKS, CDR2 YYEKEE (reference sequence). Here the CDR3 DNA reads TGTGCCAGCAGCTTGGAGGGGCACGAGCAGTACTTC. Translated: CASSLEGHEQYF. Using reference TRBV5-5 and TRBJ2-7 for the parts outside the CDR3, the full variable domain is DAGVTQSPTHLIKTRGQQVTLRCSPISGHKSVSWYQQVLGQGPQFIFQYYEKEERGRGNFPDRFSARQFPNYSSELNVNALLLGDSALYLCASSLEGHEQYFGPGTRLTVT.

The V call is TRBV19, the J call TRBJ2-6; D is perhaps TRBD2 (5 bases). Trimming stripped 6 bases from V and 2 bases from J, with 11 bases between. Germline V lookup: CDR1 LNHDA, CDR2 SQIVND (reference sequence). There are 15 residues in the CDR3. The DNA of the CDR3 is TGTGCCAGTAGAAAAGCCGGGGCTGGGGCCAACGTCCTGACTTTC. It translates to CASRKAGAGANVLTF.

The rearrangement links TRBV6-2 or TRBV6-3 to TRBJ1-5; the match to TRBD1 covers 8 bases. Germline V lookup: CDR1 MNHEY, CDR2 SVGEGT. After removal of 4 bases from V and 3 bases from J, the junction contained 14 bases not matched to a gene. The length of the CDR3 is 18 residues. CDR3 coding DNA: TGTGCCAGCAGTTCACCCGAGGACAGGGAAATCGTCAATCAGCCCCAGCATTTT. This gives the protein CASSSPEDREIVNQPQHF.

V and J are TRBV2 and TRBJ1-1; 10 positions agree with TRBD1. CDR1 is SNHLY and CDR2 is FYNNEI in the germline V gene. The CDR3 totals 17 residues. V shed 6 bases and J 4 bases; nucleotides not matched to a gene: 14. The CDR3 DNA follows: TGTGCCAGCAGGATAAAAAAAACCGGGACAGGGGCCACTGAAGCTTTCTTT. This sequence encodes CASRIKKTGTGATEAFF.

The V gene is TRBV5-1, the J gene TRBJ2-7, with TRBD1 matching over 11 bases. Germline V gives CDR1 SGHRS, CDR2 YFSETQ. The ends lost 3 bases at V and 4 bases at J; junction bases unmatched: 3. The CDR3 is made up of 14 amino acids. Here the CDR3 reads CASSWGQGVYEQYF. The CDR3, as DNA: TGCGCCAGCAGCTGGGGACAGGGGGTTTACGAGCAGTACTTC. Looking up the rest from reference TRBV5-1 and TRBJ2-7 gives the full variable domain: KAGVTQTPRYLIKTRGQQVTLSCSPISGHRSVSWYQQTPGQGLQFLFEYFSETQRNKGNFPGRFSGRQFSNSRSEMNVSTLELGDSALYLCASSWGQGVYEQYFGPGTRLTVT.

The chain couples TRBV18 to TRBJ2-4, with 7 bases that match TRBD1. This CDR3 is 16 amino acids long. Germline CDR1 KGHSH, CDR2 LQKENI. V was pared by 5 bases and J by 0 bases, with 7 bases of the junction left unmatched. Written as DNA, the CDR3 is TGTGCCAGCTCAGGACAGGCGCTCCTAGCCAAAAACATTCAGTACTTC. Residues: CASSGQALLAKNIQYF. Complete variable domain (other parts from reference TRBV18 and TRBJ2-4): NAGVMQNPRHLVRRRGQEARLRCSPMKGHSHVYWYRQLPEEGLKFMVYLQKENIIDESGMPKERFSAEFPKEGPSILRIQQVVRGDSAAYFCASSGQALLAKNIQYFGAGTRLSVL.

The CDR3 sequence is CASSLFATNEKLFF. CDR3 nucleotide sequence: TGTGCCAGCAGCTTGTTCGCAACTAATGAAAAACTGTTTTTT. The genes are TRBV5-4 and TRBJ1-4; D not certain. From germline, CDR1 is SGHNT and CDR2 YYREEE (reference sequence). The CDR3 totals 14 residues. Trimming left V 1 base short and J 0 bases short, with 4 bases between.

The rearrangement joins TRBV2 to TRBJ2-2; 7 bases are a match to TRBD2. V was clipped by 10 bases and J by 7 bases; unmatched bases: 9. Looked up from germline, CDR1 is SNHLY and CDR2 is FYNNEI. This CDR3 region has 13 residues. CDR3 protein: CANSPGRNGELFF. In DNA form, the CDR3 reads TGTGCCAATTCACCCGGGAGGAACGGGGAGCTGTTTTTT.

CDR3 amino acids: CASTGGAGFEQYF. The DNA of the CDR3 is TGTGCCAGTACAGGTGGAGCGGGGTTCGAGCAGTACTTC. This sequence joins TRBV19 and TRBJ2-7; 7 bases line up with TRBD2. CDR3 size: 13 residues. The J segment lost 6 bases and the V segment lost 7 bases, leaving 9 bases of the junction unmatched. Per germline, CDR1 LNHDA and CDR2 SQIVND (reference sequence).

V usage is TRBV18 and J usage is TRBJ1-2, with 8 bases fitting TRBD1. After removal of 4 bases from V and 12 bases from J, the junction contained 4 bases not matched to a gene. Per germline, CDR1 KGHSH and CDR2 LQKENI. The CDR3 has 11 residues. The CDR3 loop reads CASSQQGENTF. CDR3 DNA sequence: TGTGCCAGCTCACAACAGGGGGAGAACACCTTC.

This clone was counted between two and nine times. The V and J genes are TRBV6-5 and TRBJ1-5; 8 bases align to TRBD1. CDR1 MNHEY and CDR2 SVGAGI come from the germline V gene. The CDR3 has 15 residues. V shed 5 bases, J shed 3 bases, and the junction held 6 bases outside the gene matches. DNA of the CDR3: TGTGCCAGCAGTACCCGGGACAGGTCCAATCAGCCCCAGCATTTT. It translates to CASSTRDRSNQPQHF.

The chain links TRBV5-1 to TRBJ2-2, with a tentative D call TRBD2 (5 bases). Between the trimmed V and J ends, which lost 0 bases and 7 bases, there was a span of 16 bases. The CDR3 sequence is 16 residues long. The germline gives CDR1 SGHRS, CDR2 YFSETQ. The CDR3 sequence: CASSLGGDIRGGELFF. The CDR3 DNA is TGCGCCAGCAGCTTGGGAGGAGATATACGGGGCGGGGAGCTGTTTTTT.

This clone is a singleton in its sample. J is TRBJ2-7 and V is TRBV4-1; D is perhaps TRBD1 (6 bases). The CDR3 runs to 14 residues. Trimming stripped 0 bases from V and 5 bases from J, with 11 bases between. In germline, CDR1 is MGHRA, CDR2 YSYEKL. CDR3 sequence (DNA): TGCGCCAGCAGCCAAGATCAGGGGAGAAACGAGCAGTACTTC. Its protein product is CASSQDQGRNEQYF.

This rearrangement joins TRBV3-1 (or the pseudogene TRBV3-2) to TRBJ2-5; no reliable D call. From germline, CDR1 is LGHDT and CDR2 YNNKEL (reference sequence). CDR3 length equals 14 residues. V was clipped by 0 bases and J by 3 bases, with 8 bases between them. CDR3 sequence (DNA): TGTGCCAGCAGCCAAGAGGCAGTTAAAGAGACCCAGTACTTC. This translates into CASSQEAVKETQYF.

This rearrangement joins TRBV6-1 to TRBJ1-5; D uncertain. With 0 bases removed from V and 7 bases from J, the gap between germline ends came to 7 bases. There are 13 residues in the CDR3. Germline-derived CDR1 and CDR2 are MNHNS and SASEGT. The CDR3 spells CASSEARRQPQHF. The CDR3 DNA reads as TGTGCCAGCAGTGAAGCGCGTCGACAGCCCCAGCATTTT.

This sequence joins TRBV27 and TRBJ2-1; 8 bases are shared with TRBD2. Trimming took 6 bases from V and 4 from J; bases not matched to a gene: 14. The germline gives CDR1 MNHEY, CDR2 SMNVEV (reference sequence). This CDR3 comprises 17 residues. The CDR3 reads CASRPPLRGAIYNEQFF. CDR3 bases: TGTGCCAGCAGGCCCCCTTTGCGGGGGGCCATATACAATGAGCAGTTCTTC.